The 6 T cell receptor beta chains in this list originate from one sample, sequenced in a study of blood T cell repertoires in COVID-19. Profiled with immunoSEQ multiplex PCR; TCRdb holds only in-frame clones, not every one. Among 200,000 to 250,000 clones, over 80% were seen once, and the ten largest hold 6.8%. The sample taken for sequencing was PBMCs or T cells enriched from blood (not recorded which). The receptor set was obtained from a woman in her thirties or forties who had recovered from COVID-19.

In this sample, this clone turned up a few times. This chain links TRBV5-1 with TRBJ2-3; tentative D call: TRBD2 (6 bases). V was cut by 4 bases and J by 6 bases, with 18 bases left in between. Germline loops: CDR1 SGHRS, CDR2 YFSETQ. The CDR3 is 15 residues long. The chain's CDR3 is CASSGSGSFPDTQYF. In DNA form, the CDR3 reads TGCGCCAGCAGCGGATCCGGGAGCTTCCCCGATACGCAGTATTTT.

This chain uses TRBV7-2 with TRBJ1-2; 11 bases line up with TRBD1. V trimming: 4 bases; J trimming: 5 bases; junction bases outside the gene matches: 6. There are 15 residues in the CDR3. The germline gives CDR1 SGHTA, CDR2 FQGNSA. CDR3 region: CASSSPGTGGYGYTF. CDR3 bases: TGTGCCAGCAGCTCCCCCGGGACAGGGGGGTATGGCTACACCTTC.

This chain connects TRBV5-6 to TRBJ1-2; 7 nucleotides line up with TRBD1. V gave up 0 bases and J gave up 5 bases; unmatched junction bases: 7. The CDR3 runs to 15 residues. Germline assignment: CDR1 SGHDT and CDR2 YYEEEE. CDR3 in DNA: TGTGCCAGCAGCTTGGGGGACAGAACGTTATATGGCTACACCTTC. It specifies CASSLGDRTLYGYTF.

This clone occurred once. This chain links TRBV9 with TRBJ1-4; 8 positions match TRBD1. This CDR3 is built from 16 residues. CDR1 and CDR2 (germline): SGDLS, YYNGEE. V was pared by 0 bases and J by 5 bases, with 6 bases of the junction left unmatched. CDR3 amino acids: CASSVEGTGQNEKLFF. The CDR3 region has the DNA TGTGCCAGCAGCGTAGAAGGGACAGGACAAAATGAAAAACTGTTTTTT. Using reference TRBV9 and TRBJ1-4 for the parts outside the CDR3, the full variable domain is DSGVTQTPKHLITATGQRVTLRCSPRSGDLSVYWYQQSLDQGLQFLIQYYNGEERAKGNILERFSAQQFPDLHSELNLSSLELGDSALYFCASSVEGTGQNEKLFFGSGTQLSVL.

V and J are TRBV29-1 and TRBJ1-1; TRBD1 matches at 7 bases. Germline values: CDR1 SQVTM, CDR2 ANQGSEA. CDR3 length equals 15 residues. V shed 4 bases, J shed 0 bases, and the junction held 8 bases outside the gene matches. CDR3 sequence (DNA): TGCAGCGTTGTAGGGGACAGTATAATGAACACTGAAGCTTTCTTT. The encoded protein is CSVVGDSIMNTEAFF.

The rearrangement uses TRBV10-3 and TRBJ2-7; TRBD2 might be the D (5 bases). CDR1 and CDR2 (germline): ENHRY, SYGVKD. This CDR3 has 13 residues. Trimming stripped 8 bases from V and 3 bases from J, with 14 bases between. The CDR3 DNA sequence: TGTGCCATCTCGCTAGCACACCTCTACGAGCAGTACTTC. Translation gives CAISLAHLYEQYF.